This entry lists 19 T cell receptor beta chains sequenced from one sample in a study of T cell changes during pregnancy in multiple sclerosis. Some clones are missing from TCRdb's copy, which holds only in-frame ones; the method was immunoSEQ multiplex PCR. The repertoire holds some 80,000 clones, with 91% as singletons. This specimen consisted of peripheral blood, obtained in the first trimester of pregnancy. The receptor set was obtained from a female donor with multiple sclerosis, enrolled in a pregnancy study.

This rearrangement joins TRBV27 to TRBJ2-3, with D maybe TRBD2 (5 bases). Trimming removed 6 bases at V and 1 base at J, with 23 bases between. From germline, CDR1 is MNHEY and CDR2 SMNVEV (reference sequence). There are 18 residues in the CDR3. CDR3 in DNA: TGTGCCAGCAGCCCGGAAGCGGCAACCTCCTTAGGCACAGATACGCAGTATTTT. This sequence encodes CASSPEAATSLGTDTQYF.

The gene calls are TRBV6-6 and TRBJ2-6, with D maybe TRBD2 (6 bases). CDR3 length: 15 residues. CDR1 and CDR2 from the germline V gene are MNHNY and SVGAGI (reference sequence). V was shortened by 5 bases and J by 3 bases, with 11 bases between the two germline ends. This CDR3 is CASSRGLSGANVLTF. The CDR3 nucleotides read TGTGCCAGCAGTCGGGGGTTAAGTGGGGCCAACGTCCTGACTTTC.

The chain employs TRBV19 and TRBJ1-4; 8 bases align to TRBD1. The CDR3 consists of 15 residues. The V segment lost 1 base and the J segment 8 bases; nucleotides outside the gene matches: 6. The germline V gene has CDR1 LNHDA and CDR2 SQIVND (reference sequence). CDR3: CASSIGTGFGEKLFF. CDR3 DNA sequence: TGTGCCAGTAGTATAGGGACAGGGTTCGGAGAAAAACTGTTTTTT.

The rearrangement links TRBV27 to TRBJ2-1; TRBD2 agrees at 12 bases. In germline, CDR1 is MNHEY, CDR2 SMNVEV (reference sequence). V trimming: 5 bases; J trimming: 0 bases; junction bases outside the gene matches: 5. This CDR3 has 17 amino acids. This chain's CDR3 is CASSLLAGGPSYNEQFF. The CDR3 DNA is TGTGCCAGCAGTCTCCTAGCGGGAGGGCCCTCCTACAATGAGCAGTTCTTC.

This chain joins TRBV29-1 and TRBJ2-5, with 10 nucleotides matching TRBD1. The CDR3 is made up of 13 amino acids. The V and J ends lost 4 bases and 5 bases, in that order; junction bases with no gene match: 4. The V gene's germline CDR1 is SQVTM and CDR2 ANQGSEA. The CDR3 loop reads CSVGLGQGETQYF. The DNA for the CDR3 is TGCAGCGTTGGACTGGGACAGGGGGAGACCCAGTACTTC.

In its sample, this clone was seen a few times. The rearrangement links TRBV19 to TRBJ1-2; TRBD1 matches 8 bases. The V gene end was trimmed by 6 bases and the J gene end by 7 bases; junction bases not matched to a gene: 7. This CDR3 has 13 amino acids. Per germline, CDR1 LNHDA and CDR2 SQIVND (reference sequence). CDR3 DNA sequence: TGTGCCAGTAGCGACAGGGGCTTTTTTGGCTACACCTTC. Translation: CASSDRGFFGYTF. Variable domain in full (rest from reference TRBV19 and TRBJ1-2): DGGITQSPKYLFRKEGQNVTLSCEQNLNHDAMYWYRQDPGQGLRLIYYSQIVNDFQKGDIAEGYSVSREKKESFPLTVTSAQKNPTAFYLCASSDRGFFGYTFGSGTRLTVV.

The gene calls are TRBV6-1 and TRBJ2-1; 7 positions agree with TRBD1. Germline values: CDR1 MNHNS, CDR2 SASEGT. Trimming at V came to 7 bases and at J to 3 bases, leaving 3 bases not matched to a gene. This CDR3 spans 13 amino acids. CDR3 DNA: TGTGCCAGCATCCGGGACAGCTACAATGAGCAGTTCTTC. Protein product: CASIRDSYNEQFF.

V is TRBV5-1 and J is TRBJ2-2; 7 bases line up with TRBD1. CDR1 SGHRS and CDR2 YFSETQ come from the germline V gene. This CDR3 spans 15 amino acids. Losses at the gene ends were 2 bases for V and 3 bases for J; bases not matched to a gene: 4. The CDR3 loop is CASSFTGEHTGELFF. The CDR3 DNA reads TGCGCCAGCAGCTTTACAGGGGAGCACACCGGGGAGCTGTTTTTT.

The chain employs TRBV27 and TRBJ2-3; D is possibly TRBD2 (5 bases). The CDR3 sequence is 14 residues long. Germline CDR1 is MNHEY and CDR2 is SMNVEV (reference sequence). Trimming removed 0 bases at V and 2 bases at J, with 6 bases between. Here the CDR3 reads CASSLSEVTDTQYF. The CDR3 bases are TGTGCCAGCAGTTTATCGGAGGTCACAGATACGCAGTATTTT.

The gene calls are TRBV2 and TRBJ2-1; the D gene is possibly TRBD2 (5 bases). The germline V gene has CDR1 SNHLY and CDR2 FYNNEI. V lost 8 bases, J lost 2 bases, and 16 bases lay in between. The CDR3 runs 15 residues. The CDR3 loop is CASRGRTLPYNEQFF. The DNA for the CDR3 is TGTGCCAGCCGGGGAAGGACTCTCCCCTACAATGAGCAGTTCTTC. Full variable domain (outside the CDR3, taken from reference TRBV2 and TRBJ2-1): EPEVTQTPSHQVTQMGQEVILRCVPISNHLYFYWYRQILGQKVEFLVSFYNNEISEKSEIFDDQFSVERPDGSNFTLKIRSTKLEDSAMYFCASRGRTLPYNEQFFGPGTRLTVL.

The chain couples TRBV5-6 to TRBJ2-5; 7 nucleotides agree with TRBD1. V gave up 1 base and J gave up 5 bases; unmatched junction bases: 11. The CDR3 has 16 residues. Germline V gene sequence: CDR1 SGHDT, CDR2 YYEEEE. CDR3 DNA sequence: TGTGCCAGCAGCTTGTTGGGGCAGGGGGTCGGGGAGACCCAGTACTTC. Its protein product is CASSLLGQGVGETQYF.

The chain has TRBV18 and TRBJ1-6; D gene unclear. Between the trimmed V and J ends, which lost 2 bases and 4 bases, there was a span of 9 bases. Germline V gene data show CDR1 as KGHSH and CDR2 as LQKENI. The CDR3 is 15 amino acids. CDR3 amino acids: CASSPGLDYNSPLHF. In nucleotides, the CDR3 is TGTGCCAGCTCACCAGGGCTGGATTATAATTCACCCCTCCACTTT.

The V gene is TRBV7-8, the J gene TRBJ2-7, with D possibly matching TRBD1 (5 bases). This CDR3 contains 14 residues. The V gene lost 4 bases and the J gene lost 6 bases, with 16 bases spanning the gap. Germline CDR1 is SGHVS and CDR2 is FQNEAQ. CDR3 DNA: TGTGCCAGCAGCTCAAGTTTCCAGGGAAGCGAGCAGTACTTC. Translating gives CASSSSFQGSEQYF.

The chain couples TRBV4-1 to TRBJ2-7, with 7 positions matching TRBD1. CDR1 is MGHRA, CDR2 YSYEKL, per germline. The J segment lost 1 base and the V segment lost 5 bases, leaving 5 bases of the junction unmatched. The CDR3 spans 14 residues. CDR3 loop: CASSGTALSYEQYF. DNA for the CDR3: TGCGCCAGCAGCGGGACAGCTCTTTCCTACGAGCAGTACTTC.

V and J are TRBV27 and TRBJ2-1; TRBD2 matches at 8 bases. Trimming took 5 bases from V and 5 from J; bases not matched to a gene: 14. Germline V gene lookup returns CDR1 MNHEY and CDR2 SMNVEV (reference sequence). This CDR3 comprises 17 residues. The CDR3 here is CASSPGLAGYTNNEQFF. The DNA of the CDR3 is TGTGCCAGCAGTCCCGGTTTAGCGGGATACACTAACAATGAGCAGTTCTTC.

This chain's CDR3 is CASSRYGGPLNEQFF. The CDR3 DNA reads TGCGCCAGCAGTCGCTACGGGGGGCCCCTCAATGAGCAGTTCTTC. This sequence joins TRBV4-3 and TRBJ2-1, with D tentatively TRBD2 (7 bases). Germline CDR1 is LGHNA and CDR2 is YSLEER. V shed 6 bases and J shed 6 bases, with 18 bases lying between them. The CDR3 totals 15 residues.

The V call is TRBV7-6, the J call TRBJ2-7; 9 bases are shared with TRBD1. The junction had 8 bases not matched to a gene; V was cut back by 5 bases and J by 3 bases. Germline loops: CDR1 SGHVS, CDR2 FNYEAQ. There are 15 residues in the CDR3. The CDR3: CASSPGQGLSYEQYF. The CDR3 DNA reads TGTGCCAGCAGCCCGGGACAGGGACTAAGCTACGAGCAGTACTTC.

The chain links TRBV6-5 to TRBJ1-3; D unresolved. Between the trimmed V and J ends, which lost 8 bases and 0 bases, there was a span of 8 bases. CDR1 and CDR2 (germline): MNHEY, SVGAGI. The CDR3 is made up of 13 amino acids. This CDR3 is CASYMSSGNTIYF. The CDR3 nucleotides read TGTGCCAGCTATATGAGCTCTGGAAACACCATATATTTT.

The chain carries TRBV11-2 and TRBJ2-2, with 15 bases that match TRBD2. The CDR3 contains 18 residues. The germline V gene has CDR1 SGHAT and CDR2 FQNNGV. V gave up 4 bases and J gave up 4 bases; unmatched junction bases: 7. For the CDR3, the DNA is TGTGCCAGCAGCTCCGGACTAGCGGGAGGGCCAGGCACCGGGGAGCTGTTTTTT. This codes for CASSSGLAGGPGTGELFF.